These T cell receptor beta chains were read from a single sample in a study of tumor-infiltrating lymphocytes in primary liver carcinoma. TCRdb redid the calling of the multiplex PCR reads with MiXCR, one entry per CDR3 protein. The top ten hold around 12% of the sample, which has some 100,000 distinct CDR3 sequences, about 63% seen once. The sample taken for sequencing was liver tumor tissue from sampling region 2. Receptor source: a woman aged 55-75 years with primary liver carcinoma and hepatitis B virus infection. The CDR3 runs from the conserved cysteine through the conserved F or W. D genes are given only for firm matches. Size values are once, few and many counts, or a class for expanded clones, and some rows have none.

j_call,clone_size,cdr3_length,d_call,v_call,cdr3_aa,cdr3_nt
TRBJ2-3,-,11,-,TRBV5-1,CASSLSDTQYF,TGCGCCAGCAGCTTGTCTGATACGCAGTATTTT
TRBJ2-3,once,17,-,TRBV29-1,CGVVGGVNRVRGDTQYF,TGCGGCGTCGTCGGGGGAGTGAATCGGGTCCGGGGAGATACGCAGTACTTT
TRBJ1-5,-,15,-,TRBV28,CASSLQRGGNQPQHF,TGTGCCAGCAGTTTACAGAGAGGGGGCAATCAGCCCCAGCATTTT
TRBJ2-1,-,16,-,TRBV4-1,CASSQLDITSYNERFF,TGCGCCAGCAGCCAACTGGACATAACTTCCTACAATGAGCGGTTCTTC
TRBJ2-1,-,14,TRBD1,TRBV6-5,CTRRGQVGYNEQFF,TGTACCAGGAGGGGACAGGTGGGCTACAATGAGCAGTTCTTC
TRBJ1-2,many,12,-,TRBV4-1,CASSQSPYGYTF,TGCGCCAGCAGCCAGTCCCCATATGGCTACACCTTC
TRBJ2-1,-,15,TRBD1,TRBV5-1,CASSGRQGDKNKQFF,TGCGCCAGCAGCGGGAGACAGGGGGATAAAAATAAGCAGTTCTTC
TRBJ1-1,once,13,-,TRBV7-9,CAGSFGGGTEAFF,TGTGCCGGCAGCTTTGGGGGGGGTACTGAAGCTTTCTTT
TRBJ1-4,once,14,TRBD1,TRBV29-1,CNVGDSQLEKKLFF,TGCAACGTCGGGGACAGCCAGCTTGAGAAAAAACTGTTTTTT
TRBJ2-7,-,13,-,TRBV5-6,CASSHGIGYEQYF,TGTGCCAGCAGCCATGGGATAGGCTACGAGCAGTACTTC
TRBJ2-3,-,15,TRBD2,TRBV11-2,CANSRSGGRADTQYF,TGTGCCAACAGTCGTAGCGGGGGGCGGGCAGATACGCAGTATTTT
TRBJ1-1,-,12,-,TRBV12-3/TRBV12-4,CASTTAWTEASF,TGTGCCAGCACCACAGCGTGGACTGAAGCTTCCTTT
TRBJ2-7,-,15,TRBD2,TRBV29-1,CSVVSLGLVSYEQYF,TGCAGCGTTGTTTCCTTGGGACTAGTGTCTTACGAGCAGTACTTC
TRBJ2-3,-,12,-,TRBV14,CASSEEGVTQYF,TGTGCCAGCAGTGAAGAAGGGGTTACGCAGTATTTT
TRBJ1-4,medium-sized,15,TRBD1,TRBV11-2,CASSWGDRRTEKLFF,TGTGCCAGCAGCTGGGGGGACAGGAGGACGGAAAAACTGTTTTTT
TRBJ1-2,-,15,-,TRBV6-5,CASSSPGLAFYGYTF,TGTGCCAGCAGTTCGCCCGGACTGGCATTTTATGGCTACACCTTT
TRBJ1-1,-,14,TRBD1,TRBV6-5,CTSSQGGAWGEASF,TGTACCAGCAGCCAGGGGGGTGCTTGGGGGGAAGCTTCCTTT
TRBJ2-1,many,17,TRBD2,TRBV4-1,CASSSTLAGVAKVEQFF,TGCGCCAGCAGCTCTACCCTCGCGGGAGTGGCTAAGGTTGAGCAGTTCTTC
TRBJ2-7,medium-sized,15,-,TRBV4-2,CASSQDWIEVAEQYF,TGTGCCAGCAGCCAAGATTGGATAGAGGTCGCCGAGCAGTACTTC
TRBJ2-1,-,18,TRBD2,TRBV5-1,CARSLGLAGGRGDNEQFF,TGCGCCAGGAGCCTGGGACTAGCGGGAGGGCGGGGGGACAATGAGCAGTTCTTC
TRBJ1-2,many,14,-,TRBV28,CASRSLGGDYGYTF,TGTGCCAGCAGGTCCCTCGGGGGGGACTATGGCTACACCTTC
TRBJ2-1,-,15,TRBD2,TRBV11-3,CASSLRTSGKHEQFF,TGCGCCAGCAGCTTAAGAACTAGCGGGAAGCATGAGCAGTTCTTC
TRBJ1-5,many,14,-,TRBV6-1,CASSGGEPGQPQHF,TGTGCCAGCAGTGGGGGGGAGCCTGGGCAGCCCCAGCATTTT
TRBJ1-5,many,15,-,TRBV24-1,CATSEIGQYNQPQHF,TGTGCCACCAGTGAGATAGGACAGTACAATCAGCCCCAGCATTTT
TRBJ2-3,-,16,-,TRBV11-3,CAGILVGGIGTDTQYF,TGTGCCGGCATCTTAGTTGGCGGTATTGGCACAGATACGCAGTATTTT
TRBJ1-1,-,15,-,TRBV11-2,CASSPLFLMNTEAFF,TGTGCTAGCAGCCCCCTGTTCTTAATGAACACTGAAGCTTTCTTT
TRBJ2-7,-,16,-,TRBV10-2,CVSSIPFRGLSYEQYF,TGCGTCAGCTCTATCCCGTTTAGAGGTTTGTCCTACGAGCAGTACTTC
TRBJ2-1,-,16,TRBD1,TRBV29-1,CSVQGASGGQYNERFF,TGCAGCGTCCAGGGGGCTAGTGGGGGCCAGTATAATGAGCGGTTCTTC
TRBJ2-3,many,14,-,TRBV29-1,CSVSSEWGTDTQYF,TGCAGCGTGTCTAGTGAGTGGGGCACAGATACGCAGTATTTT
TRBJ2-7,-,14,TRBD1,TRBV11-1,CASSGDRGIYEQYF,TGTGCCAGCAGCGGGGACAGGGGAATCTACGAGCAGTACTTC
TRBJ1-4,-,14,-,TRBV9,CASSSGAEVGKPFF,TGTGCCAGCAGCTCCGGGGCCGAGGTCGGAAAACCGTTTTTT
TRBJ2-4,once,18,-,TRBV11-1,CASSLALAAALTKNIKYF,TGTGCCAGCAGCTTAGCCTTAGCAGCCGCTCTAACCAAAAACATTAAGTACTTC
TRBJ2-7,-,14,-,TRBV12-3/TRBV12-4,CASTSDAGSHGQYF,TGTGCCAGCACGAGCGACGCCGGCTCCCACGGGCAGTACTTC
TRBJ2-1,few,16,-,TRBV11-2,CASSLERVSSYNEQFF,TGTGCCAGCAGCTTAGAAAGGGTAAGCTCCTACAATGAGCAGTTCTTC
TRBJ1-1,-,16,-,TRBV11-3,CAGSSVGEYRNTEASF,TGTGCCGGCAGCTCAGTCGGGGAATACCGGAACACTGAAGCTTCCTTT
TRBJ2-2,-,19,TRBD2,TRBV11-2,CASGPDLETSGMGTEELFF,TGTGCCAGCGGCCCCGACCTCGAGACTAGCGGGATGGGGACCGAGGAGCTGTTTTTT
TRBJ2-1,-,11,-,TRBV6-1,CASREYSEQFF,TGTGCCAGTAGGGAGTACAGTGAGCAGTTCTTC
TRBJ2-1,-,14,TRBD1,TRBV20-1,CSADYDRDGNEQFF,TGCAGTGCTGACTACGACAGGGACGGTAATGAGCAGTTCTTC
TRBJ2-1,-,14,-,TRBV7-9,CANSFQGTDNEQFF,TGTGCCAACAGCTTCCAAGGAACGGACAATGAGCAGTTCTTC
TRBJ2-3,-,15,-,TRBV4-2,CASNRDPSSTDTQYF,TGTGCCAGCAACCGAGATCCCTCTAGCACAGATACGCAGTATTTT
TRBJ1-1,-,10,-,TRBV28,CDSSVPRAFF,TGTGACAGCAGTGTCCCCCGAGCTTTCTTT
TRBJ2-1,once,14,-,TRBV12-5,CASCFEVAYNEQFF,TGTGCTAGTTGTTTCGAGGTAGCTTACAATGAACAGTTCTTC
TRBJ2-7,-,16,TRBD1,TRBV4-1,CASSQEQGVLYYDQYF,TGCGCCAGCAGCCAAGAACAGGGGGTCTTATACTACGATCAGTACTTC
TRBJ2-1,-,17,TRBD2,TRBV6-6,CAGSYNSEGLPGGEQFF,TGTGCCGGCAGTTACAACTCCGAGGGACTACCGGGAGGAGAGCAGTTCTTC
TRBJ1-1,medium-sized,15,-,TRBV11-2,CASSLSRLMGAEAFF,TGTGCCAGCAGCCTATCCCGGTTGATGGGGGCTGAAGCTTTCTTT
TRBJ2-1,-,17,TRBD1,TRBV11-2,CASSLTHGQGYRAEQFF,TGCGCCAGCAGTTTAACACACGGACAGGGGTACAGGGCTGAGCAGTTCTTC